The clone carrying this T cell receptor beta chain is a singleton in its sample. These data are taken from a study of T cell changes during pregnancy in multiple sclerosis. TCRdb keeps only in-frame clones here, not all; method: immunoSEQ multiplex PCR. Here the sample spans around 100,000 clones, about 90% being singletons. The specimen comprised peripheral blood, sampled after pregnancy. The receptor comes from a female donor with multiple sclerosis, enrolled in a pregnancy study.

CDR3 protein: CSGGLARGGDQETQYF. The DNA of the CDR3 is TGCAGCGGGGGACTAGCGCGAGGAGGCGATCAAGAGACCCAGTACTTC. The chain combines TRBV29-1 with TRBJ2-5; 10 nucleotides agree with TRBD2. Germline V lookup: CDR1 SQVTM, CDR2 ANQGSEA. The length of the CDR3 is 16 residues. V lost 7 bases, J lost 2 bases, and 13 bases stayed unmatched.